A single sample is the source of the 5 T cell receptor beta chains below, sequenced in a study of blood T cell repertoires in COVID-19 (dated by TCRdb to 2020 to 2022). Receptors were amplified or captured by the immunoSEQ multiplex PCR assay. TCRdb holds this immuneACCESS table with in-frame rearrangements only. Some clones are missing; in checked studies, unresolved V genes explain under half, and the rest has no known cause. This sample gives under 25,000 clones in total; approximately 73% of them show up just once. About a fifth of the sample is in the top ten clones. Input material: peripheral blood. These receptors originate from a human donor in a cohort sampled during active or convalescent COVID-19.

The J gene is TRBJ2-2, the V gene TRBV6-6; TRBD2 matches 8 bases. J was trimmed by 4 bases and V by 5 bases; bases with no gene match: 9. This CDR3 comprises 16 residues. From germline, CDR1 is MNHNY and CDR2 SVGAGI (reference sequence). The CDR3 nucleotides are TGTGCCAGCAGTCGAATTAGCGGGACCAGCACCGGGGAGCTGTTTTTT. It encodes CASSRISGTSTGELFF.

This clone was recorded only once. The gene calls are TRBV13 and TRBJ2-1, with 10 bases matching TRBD2. J was trimmed by 3 bases and V by 7 bases; bases with no gene match: 18. The germline CDR1 and CDR2 sequences are PRHDT and FYEKMQ (reference sequence). This CDR3 spans 19 amino acids. The CDR3 loop is CASTYKGASGRGGYNEQFF. In DNA, the CDR3 is TGTGCCAGCACCTACAAGGGGGCTAGCGGGAGAGGAGGCTACAATGAGCAGTTCTTC.

This chain links TRBV5-1 with TRBJ2-3, with TRBD2 identical over 9 bases. CDR1 SGHRS and CDR2 YFSETQ come from the germline V gene. After removal of 1 base from V and 3 bases from J, the junction contained 0 bases not matched to a gene. This CDR3 is 14 amino acids long. CDR3 loop: CASSLTSGTDTQYF. The CDR3 DNA is TGCGCCAGCAGCTTGACTAGCGGGACAGATACGCAGTATTTT.

This clone was found once. The chain has TRBV9 and TRBJ1-2; no definite D call. V was trimmed by 3 bases and J by 6 bases, leaving 9 bases between them. The CDR3 runs 12 residues. The V gene's germline CDR1 is SGDLS and CDR2 YYNGEE. The CDR3 DNA reads TGTGCCAGCAGCGCACAGCAGGATGGCTACACCTTC. Protein: CASSAQQDGYTF.

The rearrangement joins TRBV6-1 to TRBJ2-7, with TRBD1 matching over 11 bases. V was clipped by 1 base and J by 6 bases; unmatched bases: 8. Germline CDR1 is MNHNS and CDR2 is SASEGT. The CDR3 runs to 16 residues. CDR3: CASSEETPDRGREQYF. Here the CDR3 DNA reads TGTGCCAGCAGTGAAGAGACTCCGGACAGGGGGCGCGAGCAGTACTTC.